Below, 5 T cell receptor beta chains from the same sample are listed, as sequenced in a study of kidney transplant recipient with SARS-CoV-2 infection. TCRdb analysed the reads with MiXCR anew, one entry per CDR3 protein. The sample has 200,000 to 300,000 distinct CDR3 sequences, roughly 26% seen once. This specimen consisted of a blood sample, obtained at baseline and on day 111 from a kidney transplant recipient. These receptors all stem from a young adult male patient who had COVID-19 and was a kidney transplant recipient. Some T cells may originate from the graft donor.

The sample holds many counts of this clonotype. The CDR3 DNA reads TGTGCCAGTTTGACAGGGTGTCTTCAGCCCCAGCATTTT. Its protein product is CASLTGCLQPQHF. The chain couples TRBV11-3 to TRBJ1-5; 7 bases fit TRBD1. There are 13 residues in the CDR3. Germline V lookup: CDR1 SGHNT, CDR2 YENEEA. The junction had 8 bases not matched to a gene; V was cut back by 9 bases and J by 6 bases.

About this clonotype: A read error may be the cause here, since a much bigger clone is one base away. The chain employs TRBV6-2 or TRBV6-3 and TRBJ2-2, with 8 bases lining up with TRBD1. Germline lookup yields CDR1 MNHEY and CDR2 SVGEGT. The CDR3 runs to 15 residues. The CDR3 protein is CACSLPDRVAGELFF. The CDR3 DNA is TGTGCCTGCAGCCTCCCGGACAGGGTGGCCGGGGAGCTGTTTTTT.

Ten or more counts support this clonotype. The genes are TRBV16 and TRBJ1-2; D unresolved. The CDR3 sequence is 17 residues long. The V end was cut by 4 bases, the J end by 4 bases, with 22 bases between. CDR1 and CDR2 from the germline V gene are KGHSY and FQNENV. In DNA, the CDR3 is TGTGCCAGCAGCCGTATCCCGGTCGTTAGAAAGACCTATGGCTACACCTTC. Translation gives CASSRIPVVRKTYGYTF.

At least ten counts were recorded for this clonotype. The rearrangement joins TRBV6-4 to TRBJ2-1, with TRBD2 matching 13 bases. The CDR3 loop spans 15 amino acids. V shed 0 bases, J shed 9 bases, and the junction held 2 bases outside the gene matches. Germline loops: CDR1 MRHNA, CDR2 SNTAGT. The CDR3 spells CASSDSGLAGVEQFF. As DNA, the CDR3 is TGTGCCAGCAGTGACTCTGGACTAGCGGGAGTTGAGCAGTTCTTC.

Note on this clonotype: A clone one base away is much larger, so this may be a read error. The rearrangement uses TRBV7-3 and TRBJ1-6; TRBD1 agrees at 8 bases. Looked up from germline, CDR1 is SGHTA and CDR2 is FQGTGA. The CDR3 consists of 16 residues. CDR3 nucleotides: TGTACCAGCAGCTTAGGGCAGGGGGCCGGAGGGTCACCCCTCCACTTT. The encoded protein is CTSSLGQGAGGSPLHF.